Sequencing of this T cell receptor (beta chain) was carried out in a study of shared clonotypes between healthy human individuals. Across the whole study: In total, the donors were a couple of women and a few men aged 18 to 49. Donors had three CD4 naive, three CD4 memory, two CD8 naive and one CD8 memory plate apiece. Notes on the study in general: A reduction in generation probabilities was seen for non-shared clonotypes relative to those shared by all four donors. Memory subsets had estimated richness that was generally smaller than that of naive subsets.

The protocol was immunoSEQ multiplex PCR, while the TCRdb copy is restricted to in-frame clones and leaves out a portion. The data contain 760,000 or so clones, 96% of them singletons. Per the germline V gene, CDR1 is MGHRA and CDR2 is YSYEKL. The CDR3 totals 15 residues. The V gene end was trimmed by 5 bases and the J gene end by 6 bases; junction bases not matched to a gene: 8. This clone has just one count. Its specificity is not known. Naive CD8 cells comprised CD45RO-negative, CCR7-positively selected cells, excluding terminally differentiated effector memory CD45RA+ cells. The clonotype was recovered from a man aged 30 to 39 in good health. Source material: naive CD8+ T cells sorted from blood. V and J are TRBV4-1 and TRBJ2-2, with 8 bases fitting TRBD2. The CDR3 spells CASSYSAGGSGELFF. The CDR3 DNA is TGCGCCAGCAGCTATTCGGCGGGAGGTTCCGGGGAGCTGTTTTTT.